This passage covers 28 T cell receptor beta chains from one sample sequenced in a study of cytomegalovirus exposure and HLA in healthy donors. Primers: 60 Vbeta forward and 13 Jbeta reverse. The repertoire was sequenced with immunoSEQ multiplex PCR; TCRdb's copy has only in-frame clones and lacks some. The table has around 150,000 clones, around 72% seen once. What was sequenced was PBMCs. The receptors shown here come from a man younger than 35 in good health and CMV-seronegative.

This chain connects TRBV11-3 to TRBJ2-5, with 7 bases that match TRBD2. CDR1 and CDR2 from the germline V gene are SGHNT and YENEEA. The CDR3 runs to 13 residues. V gave up 8 bases and J gave up 4 bases; unmatched junction bases: 7. The CDR3 protein is CASGASGGETQYF. The CDR3 DNA sequence: TGTGCCAGCGGCGCTAGCGGAGGAGAGACCCAGTACTTC.

The chain combines TRBV4-2 with TRBJ2-3; D possibly corresponds to TRBD1 (5 bases). CDR1 LGHNA and CDR2 YNFKEQ come from the germline V gene. The CDR3 has 16 residues. V lost 0 bases and J 4 bases, leaving 14 bases between the germline ends. CDR3 DNA: TGTGCCAGCAGCCAAGAATTAGGCAGGGCCCCAGATACGCAGTATTTT. Its translation: CASSQELGRAPDTQYF.

This sequence joins TRBV27 and TRBJ2-2; perhaps TRBD2 as D (6 bases). Germline V gives CDR1 MNHEY, CDR2 SMNVEV (reference sequence). Trimming took off 5 bases at V and 5 bases at J, with 15 bases between the two ends. The CDR3 is 15 residues long. CDR3 nucleotides: TGTGCCAGCAGTCCCCCCCCTAGCGTGACCGGGGAGCTGTTTTTT. Protein: CASSPPPSVTGELFF.

The J gene is TRBJ2-7, the V gene TRBV5-4, with 10 bases identical to TRBD1. The CDR3 extends over 14 amino acids. The ends lost 3 bases at V and 5 bases at J; junction bases unmatched: 5. The germline V gene has CDR1 SGHNT and CDR2 YYREEE (reference sequence). CDR3 amino acids: CASSSRDRGHEQYF. CDR3 bases: TGTGCCAGCAGCTCCCGGGACAGGGGCCACGAGCAGTACTTC.

The rearrangement joins TRBV5-1 to TRBJ2-3; 12 positions agree with TRBD2. CDR3 length: 18 residues. The V and J ends lost 2 bases and 6 bases, in that order; junction bases with no gene match: 13. In germline, CDR1 is SGHRS, CDR2 YFSETQ. The CDR3 here is CASSLLRRLAGGGDTQYF. Written as DNA, the CDR3 is TGCGCCAGCAGCTTACTTCGACGGCTAGCGGGAGGGGGTGATACGCAGTATTTT.

The V call is TRBV2, the J call TRBJ1-3; D gene uncertain. The CDR3 has 16 residues. V shed 3 bases and J shed 0 bases, with 12 bases lying between them. The germline CDR1 and CDR2 sequences are SNHLY and FYNNEI. The CDR3 is CASSDEPGISGNTIYF. CDR3 nucleotide sequence: TGTGCCAGCAGTGACGAACCGGGTATCTCTGGAAACACCATATATTTT. Full variable domain (outside the CDR3, taken from reference TRBV2 and TRBJ1-3): EPEVTQTPSHQVTQMGQEVILRCVPISNHLYFYWYRQILGQKVEFLVSFYNNEISEKSEIFDDQFSVERPDGSNFTLKIRSTKLEDSAMYFCASSDEPGISGNTIYFGEGSWLTVV.

The J gene is TRBJ2-3, the V gene TRBV9; unclear D gene. Germline lookup yields CDR1 SGDLS and CDR2 YYNGEE. V was shortened by 0 bases and J by 0 bases, with 8 bases between the two germline ends. The CDR3 is 15 residues long. CDR3 sequence: CASSVEETSTDTQYF. As DNA, the CDR3 is TGTGCCAGCAGCGTAGAGGAGACTAGCACAGATACGCAGTATTTT.

In its sample, this clone was seen a few times. This may come from a read error, since a much larger clone is one base off. The V gene is TRBV4-3, the J gene TRBJ2-5; D uncertain. The germline V gene encodes CDR1 LGHNA and CDR2 YSLEER. The CDR3 spans 15 residues. As DNA, the CDR3 is TGCGCCAGCATCCAAGAGAGAACAGTCCCAGAGACCCAGTACTTC. Translating gives CASIQERTVPETQYF.

Only one count was recorded for this clone. The gene calls are TRBV4-1 and TRBJ1-1, with D maybe TRBD1 (6 bases). Per germline, CDR1 MGHRA and CDR2 YSYEKL. Trimming removed 4 bases from V and 7 bases from J, with 19 bases in between. This CDR3 contains 15 residues. DNA of the CDR3: TGCGCCAGCAGCCCCCCGGCAGGGAGGGGGGTTGAAGCTTTCTTT. It is translated as CASSPPAGRGVEAFF.

V usage is TRBV30 and J usage is TRBJ2-3; D ambiguous. This CDR3 region has 14 residues. Germline CDR1 GTSNPN, CDR2 SVGIG (reference sequence). Trimming shortened V by 0 bases and J by 0 bases, and 7 bases separated the two germline ends. The CDR3 loop is CAWSVYSSTDTQYF. CDR3 coding DNA: TGTGCCTGGAGTGTTTACTCTAGCACAGATACGCAGTATTTT. Supplemented by reference TRBV30 and TRBJ2-3, the full variable domain reads SQTIHQWPATLVQPVGSPLSLECTVEGTSNPNLYWYRQAAGRGLQLLFYSVGIGQISSEVPQNLSASRPQDRQFILSSKKLLLSDSGFYLCAWSVYSSTDTQYFGPGTRLTVL.

The V call is TRBV18, the J call TRBJ1-5; D remains unclear. V lost 3 bases and J 1 base, leaving 13 bases between the germline ends. This CDR3 is built from 16 residues. Germline V CDR1 and CDR2: KGHSH, LQKENI. The CDR3 is CASSPSGIPSNQPQHF. The DNA for the CDR3 is TGTGCCAGCTCACCGTCCGGGATCCCGAGCAATCAGCCCCAGCATTTT.

This chain connects TRBV15 to TRBJ2-5, with 10 bases that match TRBD2. CDR3 length equals 16 residues. With V trimmed by 6 bases and J by 3 bases, 10 bases remained unmatched. CDR1 and CDR2 from the germline V gene are LNHNV and YYDKDF (reference sequence). In nucleotides, the CDR3 is TGTGCCACCAGTCCGCGGGCTAGCGGGGGTAAAGAGACCCAGTACTTC. It yields the protein CATSPRASGGKETQYF.

The chain combines TRBV5-6 with TRBJ2-4; 8 bases agree with TRBD2. V lost 4 bases and J lost 6; bases outside the gene matches: 3. The CDR3 contains 13 residues. Germline V gives CDR1 SGHDT, CDR2 YYEEEE. The CDR3 coding sequence is TGTGCCAGCAGCCGGGAGGGAGGAAACATTCAGTACTTC. Its translation: CASSREGGNIQYF.

This clone has only a few counts. This chain connects TRBV9 to TRBJ1-1, with D tentatively TRBD1 (6 bases). The CDR3 is made up of 16 amino acids. V was shortened by 0 bases and J by 4 bases, with 16 bases between the two germline ends. Per germline, CDR1 SGDLS and CDR2 YYNGEE. The CDR3: CASSVGWLARGTEAFF. DNA of the CDR3: TGTGCCAGCAGCGTAGGGTGGCTGGCCAGGGGCACTGAAGCTTTCTTT.

This clone was picked up a small number of times. The chain uses TRBV9 and TRBJ2-1; D is perhaps TRBD2 (5 bases). Germline CDR1 SGDLS, CDR2 YYNGEE. The V and J ends lost 4 bases and 1 base respectively, with 12 bases between them. The CDR3 contains 15 residues. The CDR3 region is CASSWRSESYNEQFF. Here the CDR3 DNA reads TGTGCCAGCAGCTGGAGGTCGGAGTCCTACAATGAGCAGTTCTTC. The whole variable domain, filled in from reference TRBV9 and TRBJ2-1, reads DSGVTQTPKHLITATGQRVTLRCSPRSGDLSVYWYQQSLDQGLQFLIQYYNGEERAKGNILERFSAQQFPDLHSELNLSSLELGDSALYFCASSWRSESYNEQFFGPGTRLTVL.

For the CDR3, the DNA is TGCAGCGGCCGACGGGGGGTGGATGAAGCTTTCTTT. It specifies CSGRRGVDEAFF. The chain carries TRBV29-1 and TRBJ1-1, with D tentatively TRBD1 (5 bases). This CDR3 is built from 12 residues. The germline CDR1 and CDR2 sequences are SQVTM and ANQGSEA. The V and J ends lost 7 bases and 7 bases respectively, with 16 bases between them.

The chain is built from TRBV28 and TRBJ1-1; no firm D call. Germline lookup yields CDR1 MDHEN and CDR2 SYDVKM. The CDR3 totals 11 residues. The ends were cut back, 8 bases at V and 3 bases at J, with 7 bases in the middle. CDR3 nucleotide sequence: TGTGCCAGCGGGCAGGACACTGAAGCTTTCTTT. It encodes CASGQDTEAFF.

The rearrangement uses TRBV27 and TRBJ2-7, with 8 bases identical to TRBD1. Germline V gene data show CDR1 as MNHEY and CDR2 as SMNVEV (reference sequence). V lost 3 bases, J lost 9 bases, and 19 bases stayed unmatched. The CDR3 length is 17 residues. CDR3 nucleotide sequence: TGTGCCAGCAGTTTCCGACCCCTGACAGGGGTGGGGGGTTGGCAGTACTTC. Its translation is CASSFRPLTGVGGWQYF.

The rearrangement joins TRBV6-6 to TRBJ1-6; D not resolved. V lost 5 bases to trimming and J lost 4 bases, with 9 bases between them. Germline CDR1 MNHNY, CDR2 SVGAGI (reference sequence). The CDR3 is 14 amino acids. In nucleotides, the CDR3 is TGTGCCAGCAGTCAACCAGCGTATAATTCACCCCTCCACTTT. It yields the protein CASSQPAYNSPLHF.

V gene TRBV4-3 combines with J gene TRBJ1-5, with D tentatively TRBD1 (6 bases). The CDR3 runs 15 residues. From germline, CDR1 is LGHNA and CDR2 YSLEER. Trimming took 4 bases from V and 4 from J, leaving 14 bases between them. CDR3: CASSRDTGTNQPQHF. CDR3 DNA: TGCGCCAGCAGCCGCGATACAGGGACGAATCAGCCCCAGCATTTT.

The chain has TRBV5-4 and TRBJ2-7, with 8 bases that match TRBD2. Germline V gene lookup returns CDR1 SGHNT and CDR2 YYREEE (reference sequence). The CDR3 runs to 14 residues. Losses at the gene ends were 4 bases for V and 2 bases for J; bases not matched to a gene: 5. CDR3 sequence (DNA): TGTGCCAGCAGCCCAACTAGCGGAACCTACGAGCAGTACTTC. This translates into CASSPTSGTYEQYF.

The rearrangement joins TRBV18 to TRBJ2-3; weak D call: TRBD1 (7 bases). Germline V gene sequence: CDR1 KGHSH, CDR2 LQKENI. This CDR3 is built from 14 residues. V was clipped by 6 bases and J by 3 bases, with 13 bases between them. The CDR3 reads CASSQGDSTDTQYF. The CDR3 coding sequence is TGTGCCAGCTCCCAGGGGGACTCTACAGATACGCAGTATTTT.

The genes are TRBV5-5 and TRBJ1-3; TRBD1 matches at 8 bases. The CDR3 covers 13 residues. CDR1 and CDR2 (germline): SGHKS, YYEKEE (reference sequence). The ends lost 3 bases at V and 4 bases at J; junction bases unmatched: 0. CDR3 in DNA: TGTGCCAGCAGCTGGACAGGGGGAAACACCATATATTTT. The encoded protein is CASSWTGGNTIYF.

This clone was recorded only once. V is TRBV6-5 and J is TRBJ1-1; D gene ambiguous. The CDR3 is 14 residues long. Germline CDR1 and CDR2: MNHEY and SVGAGI. Trimming stripped 2 bases from V and 5 bases from J, with 12 bases between. CDR3 sequence reads: CASSYREAGTEAFF. DNA of the CDR3: TGTGCCAGCAGTTACAGGGAAGCGGGGACTGAAGCTTTCTTT.

Written as DNA, the CDR3 is TGTGCCAGCAGCCCCTTTGGGGCTGAGCAGTTCTTC. Protein: CASSPFGAEQFF. The V gene is TRBV7-9, the J gene TRBJ2-1; D might be TRBD1 (5 bases). Germline V CDR1 and CDR2: SEHNR, FQNEAQ (reference sequence). CDR3 length equals 12 residues. Trimming shortened V by 5 bases and J by 9 bases, and 11 bases separated the two germline ends.

The chain is built from TRBV9 and TRBJ1-1; perhaps TRBD1 as D (5 bases). Germline CDR1 SGDLS, CDR2 YYNGEE. This CDR3 has 14 amino acids. Between the trimmed V and J ends, which lost 4 bases and 6 bases, there was a span of 16 bases. CDR3 residues: CASSPYAGRPEAFF. The CDR3 region has the DNA TGTGCCAGCAGCCCGTATGCGGGGCGGCCTGAAGCTTTCTTT.

The chain links TRBV7-9 to TRBJ2-2, with 10 positions matching TRBD2. The CDR3 is made up of 16 amino acids. Looked up from germline, CDR1 is SEHNR and CDR2 is FQNEAQ (reference sequence). The V and J ends lost 3 bases and 0 bases, in that order; junction bases with no gene match: 1. The CDR3: CASSFGLAANTGELFF. CDR3 sequence (DNA): TGTGCCAGCAGCTTTGGACTAGCGGCGAACACCGGGGAGCTGTTTTTT.

This clone has only one observation. The rearrangement links TRBV25-1 to TRBJ2-2, with D perhaps matching TRBD1 (6 bases). Trimming removed 8 bases at V and 3 bases at J, with 13 bases between. Germline loops: CDR1 MGHDK, CDR2 SYGVNS. The CDR3 totals 14 residues. CDR3 loop: CASGEHRDTGELFF. CDR3 bases: TGTGCCAGCGGAGAGCACAGGGACACCGGGGAGCTGTTTTTT.